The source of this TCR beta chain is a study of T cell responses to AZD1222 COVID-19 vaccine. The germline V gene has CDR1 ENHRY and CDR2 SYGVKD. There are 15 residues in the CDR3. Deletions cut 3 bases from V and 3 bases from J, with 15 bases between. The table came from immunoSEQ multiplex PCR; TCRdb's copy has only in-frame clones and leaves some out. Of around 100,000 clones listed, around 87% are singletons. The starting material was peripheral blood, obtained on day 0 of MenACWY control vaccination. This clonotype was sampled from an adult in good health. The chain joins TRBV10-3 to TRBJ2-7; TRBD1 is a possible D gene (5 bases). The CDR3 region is CAISEQANVGYEQYF. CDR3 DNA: TGTGCCATCAGTGAACAGGCTAATGTGGGCTACGAGCAGTACTTC.